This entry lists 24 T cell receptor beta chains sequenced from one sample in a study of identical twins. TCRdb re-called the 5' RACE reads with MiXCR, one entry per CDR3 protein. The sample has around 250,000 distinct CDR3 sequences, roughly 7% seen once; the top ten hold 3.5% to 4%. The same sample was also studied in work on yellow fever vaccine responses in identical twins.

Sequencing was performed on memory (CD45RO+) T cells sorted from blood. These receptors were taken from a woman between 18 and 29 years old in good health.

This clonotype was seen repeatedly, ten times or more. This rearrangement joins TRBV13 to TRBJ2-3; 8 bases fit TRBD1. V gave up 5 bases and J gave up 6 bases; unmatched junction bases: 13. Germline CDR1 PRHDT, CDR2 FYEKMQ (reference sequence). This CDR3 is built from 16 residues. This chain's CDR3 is CASSPSVQGDRDTQYF. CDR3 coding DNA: TGTGCCAGCAGCCCCTCAGTACAGGGGGATAGGGATACGCAGTATTTT.

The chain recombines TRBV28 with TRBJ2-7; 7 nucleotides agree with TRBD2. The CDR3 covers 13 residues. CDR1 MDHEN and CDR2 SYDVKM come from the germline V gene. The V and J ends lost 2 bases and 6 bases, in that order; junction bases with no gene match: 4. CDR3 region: CASSLAGVGEQYF. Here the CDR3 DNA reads TGTGCCAGCAGTTTAGCGGGAGTGGGCGAGCAGTACTTC.

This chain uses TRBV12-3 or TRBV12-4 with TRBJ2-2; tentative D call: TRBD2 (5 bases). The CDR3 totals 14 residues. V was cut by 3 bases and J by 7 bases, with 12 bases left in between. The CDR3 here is CASSLRVIGGELFF. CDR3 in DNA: TGTGCCAGCAGTTTGCGGGTAATCGGCGGGGAGCTGTTTTTT.

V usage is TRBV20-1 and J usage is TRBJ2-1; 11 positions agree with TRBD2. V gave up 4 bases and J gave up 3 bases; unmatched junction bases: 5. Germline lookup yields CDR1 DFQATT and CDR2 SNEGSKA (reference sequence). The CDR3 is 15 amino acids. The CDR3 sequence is CSATTSGIDYNEQFF. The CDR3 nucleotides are TGCAGTGCTACGACTAGCGGGATAGACTACAATGAGCAGTTCTTC.

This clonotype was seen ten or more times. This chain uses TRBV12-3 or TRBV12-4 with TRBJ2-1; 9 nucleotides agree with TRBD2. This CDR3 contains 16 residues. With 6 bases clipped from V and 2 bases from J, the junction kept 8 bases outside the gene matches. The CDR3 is CASSRSGGLAYNEQFF. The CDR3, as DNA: TGTGCCAGCAGCCGTAGCGGGGGCCTGGCCTACAATGAGCAGTTCTTC.

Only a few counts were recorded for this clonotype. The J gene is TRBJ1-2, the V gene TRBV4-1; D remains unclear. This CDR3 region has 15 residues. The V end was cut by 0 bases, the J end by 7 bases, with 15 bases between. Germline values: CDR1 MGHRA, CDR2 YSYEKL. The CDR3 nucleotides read TGCGCCAGCAGCCAAGAGGGCAGCTTAAGGGCTGGCTACACCTTC. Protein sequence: CASSQEGSLRAGYTF.

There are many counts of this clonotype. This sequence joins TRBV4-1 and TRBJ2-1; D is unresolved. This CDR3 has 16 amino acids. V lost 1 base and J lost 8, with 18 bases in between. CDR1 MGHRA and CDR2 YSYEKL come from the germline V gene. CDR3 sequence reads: CASSQGGLGASHEQFF. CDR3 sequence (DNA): TGCGCCAGCAGCCAAGGCGGCCTCGGTGCGAGCCATGAGCAGTTCTTC.

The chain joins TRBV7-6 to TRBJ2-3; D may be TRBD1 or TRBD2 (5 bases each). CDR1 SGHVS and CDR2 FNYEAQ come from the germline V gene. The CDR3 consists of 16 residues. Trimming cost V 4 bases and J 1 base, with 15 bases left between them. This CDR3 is CASSSIVRDRTDTQYF. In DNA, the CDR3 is TGTGCCAGCAGCTCCATTGTACGGGACCGCACAGATACGCAGTATTTT.

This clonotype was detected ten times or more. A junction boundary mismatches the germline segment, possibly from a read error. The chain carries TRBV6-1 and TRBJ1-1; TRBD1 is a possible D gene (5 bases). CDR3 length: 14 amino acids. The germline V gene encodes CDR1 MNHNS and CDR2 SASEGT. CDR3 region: CASSEGHKNTEAFF. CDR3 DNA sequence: TGTGCCAGCAGCGAAGGACATAAGAACACTGAAGCTTTCTTT.

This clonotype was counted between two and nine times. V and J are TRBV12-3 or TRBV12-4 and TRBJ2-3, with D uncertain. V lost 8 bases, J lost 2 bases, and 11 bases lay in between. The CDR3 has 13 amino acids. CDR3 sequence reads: CASGTYNTDTQYF. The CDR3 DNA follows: TGTGCCAGCGGAACTTACAACACAGATACGCAGTATTTT.

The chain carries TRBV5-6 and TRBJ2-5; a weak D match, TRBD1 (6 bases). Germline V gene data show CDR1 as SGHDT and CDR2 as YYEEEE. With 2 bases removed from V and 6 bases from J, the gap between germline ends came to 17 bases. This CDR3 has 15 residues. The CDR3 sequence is CASSFGGGSVQTQYF. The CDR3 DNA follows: TGTGCCAGCAGCTTTGGGGGCGGTTCCGTTCAGACCCAGTACTTC.

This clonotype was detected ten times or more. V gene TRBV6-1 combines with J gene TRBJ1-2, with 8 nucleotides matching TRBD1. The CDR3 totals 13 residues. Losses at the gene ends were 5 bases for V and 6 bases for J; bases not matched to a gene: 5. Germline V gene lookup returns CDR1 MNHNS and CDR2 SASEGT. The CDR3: CASSPGGGHGYTF. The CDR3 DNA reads TGTGCCAGCAGTCCAGGGGGCGGCCATGGCTACACCTTC.

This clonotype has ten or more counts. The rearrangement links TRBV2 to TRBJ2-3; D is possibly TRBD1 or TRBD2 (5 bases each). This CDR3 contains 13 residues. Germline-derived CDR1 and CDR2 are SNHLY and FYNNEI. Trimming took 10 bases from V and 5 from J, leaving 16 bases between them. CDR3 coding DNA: TGTGCCAACCCCGGGGCTAGGGGAGATACGCAGTATTTT. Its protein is CANPGARGDTQYF.

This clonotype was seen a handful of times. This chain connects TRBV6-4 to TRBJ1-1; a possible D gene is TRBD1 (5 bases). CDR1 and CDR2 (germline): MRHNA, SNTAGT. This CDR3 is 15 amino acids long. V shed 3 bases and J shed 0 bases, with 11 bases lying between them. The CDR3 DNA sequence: TGTGCCAGCAGTGATTCCCGGACATTGAACACTGAAGCTTTCTTT. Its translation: CASSDSRTLNTEAFF.

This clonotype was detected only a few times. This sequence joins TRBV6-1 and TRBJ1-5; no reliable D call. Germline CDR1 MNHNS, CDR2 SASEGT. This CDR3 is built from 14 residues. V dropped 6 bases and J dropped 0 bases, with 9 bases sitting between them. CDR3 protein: CASRRTASNQPQHF. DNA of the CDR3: TGTGCCAGCAGGAGGACTGCTAGCAATCAGCCCCAGCATTTT.

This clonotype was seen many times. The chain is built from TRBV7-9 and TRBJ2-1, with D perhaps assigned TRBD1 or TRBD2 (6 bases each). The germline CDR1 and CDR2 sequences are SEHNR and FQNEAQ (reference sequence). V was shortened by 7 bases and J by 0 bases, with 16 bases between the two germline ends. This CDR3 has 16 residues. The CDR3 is CASTLRGTSSYNEQFF. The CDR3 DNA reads TGTGCCAGCACCCTACGGGGGACAAGCTCCTACAATGAGCAGTTCTTC.

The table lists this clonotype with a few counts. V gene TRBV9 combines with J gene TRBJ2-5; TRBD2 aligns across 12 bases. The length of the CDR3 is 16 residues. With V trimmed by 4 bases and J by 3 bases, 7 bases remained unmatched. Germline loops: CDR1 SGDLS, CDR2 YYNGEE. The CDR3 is CASSKKRTSGEETQYF. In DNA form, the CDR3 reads TGTGCCAGCAGCAAAAAACGGACTAGCGGGGAAGAGACCCAGTACTTC. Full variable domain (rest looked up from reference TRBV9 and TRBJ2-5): DSGVTQTPKHLITATGQRVTLRCSPRSGDLSVYWYQQSLDQGLQFLIQYYNGEERAKGNILERFSAQQFPDLHSELNLSSLELGDSALYFCASSKKRTSGEETQYFGPGTRLLVL.

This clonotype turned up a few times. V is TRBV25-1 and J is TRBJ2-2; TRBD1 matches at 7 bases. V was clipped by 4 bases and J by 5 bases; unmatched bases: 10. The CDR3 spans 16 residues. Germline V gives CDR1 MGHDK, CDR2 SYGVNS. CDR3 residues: CASSVQQGSETGELFF. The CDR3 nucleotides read TGTGCCAGCAGTGTTCAACAGGGGTCGGAGACCGGGGAGCTGTTTTTT. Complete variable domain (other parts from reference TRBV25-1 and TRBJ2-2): EADIYQTPRYLVIGTGKKITLECSQTMGHDKMYWYQQDPGMELHLIHYSYGVNSTEKGDLSSESTVSRIRTEHFPLTLESARPSHTSQYLCASSVQQGSETGELFFGEGSRLTVL.

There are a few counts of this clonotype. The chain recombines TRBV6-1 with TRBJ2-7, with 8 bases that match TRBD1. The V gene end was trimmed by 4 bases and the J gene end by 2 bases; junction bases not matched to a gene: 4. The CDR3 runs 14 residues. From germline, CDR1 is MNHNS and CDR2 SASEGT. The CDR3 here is CASSGIQGAYEQYV. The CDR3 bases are TGTGCCAGCAGTGGAATACAGGGGGCCTACGAGCAGTACGTC.

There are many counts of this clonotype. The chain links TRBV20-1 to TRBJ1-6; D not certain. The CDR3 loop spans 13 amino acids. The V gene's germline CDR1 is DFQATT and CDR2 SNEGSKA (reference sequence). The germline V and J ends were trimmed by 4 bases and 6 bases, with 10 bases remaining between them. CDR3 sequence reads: CSAKDLINSPLHF. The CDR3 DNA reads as TGCAGTGCTAAGGACTTGATTAATTCACCCCTCCACTTT.

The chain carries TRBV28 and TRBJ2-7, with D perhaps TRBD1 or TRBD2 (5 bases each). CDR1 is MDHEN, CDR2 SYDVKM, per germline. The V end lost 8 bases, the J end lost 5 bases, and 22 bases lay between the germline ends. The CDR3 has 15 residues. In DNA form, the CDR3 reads TGTGCCAGCCGTAGGGGAGCATCTCTCGTGGACGAGCAGTACTTC. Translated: CASRRGASLVDEQYF.

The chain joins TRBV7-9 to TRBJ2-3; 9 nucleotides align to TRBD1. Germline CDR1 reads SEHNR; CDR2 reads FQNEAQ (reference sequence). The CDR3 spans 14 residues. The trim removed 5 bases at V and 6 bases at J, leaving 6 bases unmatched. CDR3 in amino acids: CASSIWTGEDTQYF. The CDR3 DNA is TGTGCCAGCAGCATATGGACAGGGGAGGATACGCAGTATTTT.

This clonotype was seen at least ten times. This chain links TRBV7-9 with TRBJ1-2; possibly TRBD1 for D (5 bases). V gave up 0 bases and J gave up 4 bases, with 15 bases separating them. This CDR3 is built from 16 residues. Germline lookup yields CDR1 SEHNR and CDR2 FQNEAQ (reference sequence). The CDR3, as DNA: TGTGCCAGCAGCTTAGCTATCGGCACAGGTAGCTATGGCTACACCTTC. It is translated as CASSLAIGTGSYGYTF.

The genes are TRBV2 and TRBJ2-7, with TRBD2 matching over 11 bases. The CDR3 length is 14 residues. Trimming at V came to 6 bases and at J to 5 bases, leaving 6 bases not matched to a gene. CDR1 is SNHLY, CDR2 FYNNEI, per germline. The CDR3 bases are TGTGCCAGCAGGCTAGCGGGAGGTGGGAACGAGCAGTACTTC. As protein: CASRLAGGGNEQYF.